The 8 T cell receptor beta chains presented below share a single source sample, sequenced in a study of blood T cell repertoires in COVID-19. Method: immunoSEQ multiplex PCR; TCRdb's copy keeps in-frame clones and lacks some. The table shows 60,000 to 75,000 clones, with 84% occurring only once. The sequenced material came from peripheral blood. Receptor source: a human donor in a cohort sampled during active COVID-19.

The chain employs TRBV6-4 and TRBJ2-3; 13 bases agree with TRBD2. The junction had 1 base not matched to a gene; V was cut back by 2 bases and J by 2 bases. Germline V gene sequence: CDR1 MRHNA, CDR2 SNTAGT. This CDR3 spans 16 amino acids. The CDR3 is CASSDTSGGATDTQYF. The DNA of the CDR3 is TGTGCCAGCAGTGACACTAGCGGGGGGGCCACAGATACGCAGTATTTT.

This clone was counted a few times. Written as DNA, the CDR3 is TGTGCCAGTAGATTGACAGGGTACTATCAGCCCCAGCATTTT. Amino acids: CASRLTGYYQPQHF. The chain is built from TRBV19 and TRBJ1-5, with 7 bases lining up with TRBD1. Germline-derived CDR1 and CDR2 are LNHDA and SQIVND (reference sequence). Unmatched junction bases numbered 7, after V lost 6 bases and J lost 5 bases. This CDR3 spans 14 amino acids. The full variable domain, rest sourced from reference TRBV19 and TRBJ1-5, is DGGITQSPKYLFRKEGQNVTLSCEQNLNHDAMYWYRQDPGQGLRLIYYSQIVNDFQKGDIAEGYSVSREKKESFPLTVTSAQKNPTAFYLCASRLTGYYQPQHFGDGTRLSIL.

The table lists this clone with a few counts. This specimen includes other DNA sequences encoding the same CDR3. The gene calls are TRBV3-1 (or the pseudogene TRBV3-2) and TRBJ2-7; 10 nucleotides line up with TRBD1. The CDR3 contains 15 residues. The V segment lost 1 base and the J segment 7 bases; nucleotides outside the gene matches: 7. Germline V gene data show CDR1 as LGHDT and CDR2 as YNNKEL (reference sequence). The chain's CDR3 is CASSQGVGQGREQYF. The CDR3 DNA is TGTGCCAGCAGCCAAGGGGTGGGACAGGGGCGAGAGCAGTACTTC.

CDR3 protein: CASSAAGAGYEQYF. CDR3 bases: TGTGCCAGTAGTGCAGCGGGAGCGGGCTACGAGCAGTACTTC. The chain joins TRBV19 to TRBJ2-7; 8 positions agree with TRBD2. Germline CDR1 and CDR2: LNHDA and SQIVND (reference sequence). With V trimmed by 5 bases and J by 3 bases, 6 bases remained unmatched. The CDR3 has 14 amino acids. The variable domain in full, with the rest retrieved from reference TRBV19 and TRBJ2-7, is DGGITQSPKYLFRKEGQNVTLSCEQNLNHDAMYWYRQDPGQGLRLIYYSQIVNDFQKGDIAEGYSVSREKKESFPLTVTSAQKNPTAFYLCASSAAGAGYEQYFGPGTRLTVT.

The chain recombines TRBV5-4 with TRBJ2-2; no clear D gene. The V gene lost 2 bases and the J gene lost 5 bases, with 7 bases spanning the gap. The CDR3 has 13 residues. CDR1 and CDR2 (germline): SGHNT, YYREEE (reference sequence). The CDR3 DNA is TGTGCCAGCAGCTTTCGAGCGACCGGGGAGCTGTTTTTT. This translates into CASSFRATGELFF.

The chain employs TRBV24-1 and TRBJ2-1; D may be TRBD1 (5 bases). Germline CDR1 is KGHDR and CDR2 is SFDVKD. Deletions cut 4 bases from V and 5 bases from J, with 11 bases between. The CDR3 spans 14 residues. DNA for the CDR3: TGTGCCACCAGTGACAAACAGGAGAACAATGAGCAGTTCTTC. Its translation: CATSDKQENNEQFF.

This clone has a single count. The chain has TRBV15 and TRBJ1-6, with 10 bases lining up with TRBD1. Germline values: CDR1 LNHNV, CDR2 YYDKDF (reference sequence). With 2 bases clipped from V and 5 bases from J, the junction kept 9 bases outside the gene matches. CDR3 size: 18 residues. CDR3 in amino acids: CATSRIYPGTGDNSPLHF. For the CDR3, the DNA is TGTGCCACCAGCAGAATTTATCCCGGGACAGGGGATAATTCACCCCTCCACTTT.

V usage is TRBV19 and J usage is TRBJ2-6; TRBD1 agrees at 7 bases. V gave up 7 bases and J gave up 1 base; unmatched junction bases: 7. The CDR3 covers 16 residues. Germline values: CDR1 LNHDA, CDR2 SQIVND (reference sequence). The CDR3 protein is CASIRTGQSGANVLTF. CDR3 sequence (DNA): TGTGCCAGTATACGGACAGGACAATCTGGGGCCAACGTCCTGACTTTC.